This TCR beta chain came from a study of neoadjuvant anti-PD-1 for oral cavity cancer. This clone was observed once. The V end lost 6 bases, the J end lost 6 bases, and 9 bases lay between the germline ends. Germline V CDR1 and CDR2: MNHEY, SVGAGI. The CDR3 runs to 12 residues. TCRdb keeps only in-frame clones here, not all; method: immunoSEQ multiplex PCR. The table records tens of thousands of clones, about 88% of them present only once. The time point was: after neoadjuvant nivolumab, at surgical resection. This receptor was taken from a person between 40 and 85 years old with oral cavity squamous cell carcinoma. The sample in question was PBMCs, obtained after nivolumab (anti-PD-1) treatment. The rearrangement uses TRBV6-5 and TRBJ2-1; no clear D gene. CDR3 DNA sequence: TGTGCCAGCAGCCCCCCGGGCAATGAGCAGTTCTTC. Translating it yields CASSPPGNEQFF.